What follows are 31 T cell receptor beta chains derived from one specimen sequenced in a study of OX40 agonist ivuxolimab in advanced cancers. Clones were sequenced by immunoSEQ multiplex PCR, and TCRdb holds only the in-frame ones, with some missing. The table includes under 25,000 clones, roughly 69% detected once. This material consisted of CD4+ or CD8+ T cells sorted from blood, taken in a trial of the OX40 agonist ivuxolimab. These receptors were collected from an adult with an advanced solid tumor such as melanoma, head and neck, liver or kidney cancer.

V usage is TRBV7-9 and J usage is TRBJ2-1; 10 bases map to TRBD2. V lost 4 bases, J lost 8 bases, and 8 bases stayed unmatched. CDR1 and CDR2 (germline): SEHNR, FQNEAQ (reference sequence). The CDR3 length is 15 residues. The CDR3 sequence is CASSSPLAGDDEQFF. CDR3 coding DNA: TGTGCCAGCAGCTCCCCCCTAGCGGGAGATGATGAGCAGTTCTTC.

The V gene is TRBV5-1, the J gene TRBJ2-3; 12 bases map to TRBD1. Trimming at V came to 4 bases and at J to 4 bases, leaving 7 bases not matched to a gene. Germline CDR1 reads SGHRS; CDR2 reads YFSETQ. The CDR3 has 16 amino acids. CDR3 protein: CASSPTGTGGADTQYF. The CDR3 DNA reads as TGCGCCAGCAGCCCGACCGGGACAGGGGGCGCAGATACGCAGTATTTT.

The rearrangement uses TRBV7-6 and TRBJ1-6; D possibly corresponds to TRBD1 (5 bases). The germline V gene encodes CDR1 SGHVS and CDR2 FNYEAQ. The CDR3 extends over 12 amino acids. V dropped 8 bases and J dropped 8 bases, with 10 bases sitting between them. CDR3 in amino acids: CASAGDDSPLHF. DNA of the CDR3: TGTGCCAGCGCGGGGGATGATTCACCCCTCCACTTT.

CDR3 region: CASSFGGTEQFF. The CDR3 nucleotides read TGTGCCAGCAGCTTTGGGGGGACGGAGCAGTTCTTC. This chain connects TRBV7-9 to TRBJ2-1; D is perhaps TRBD2 (6 bases). Germline CDR1 SEHNR, CDR2 FQNEAQ (reference sequence). Trimming removed 3 bases from V and 10 bases from J, with 10 bases in between. This CDR3 is built from 12 residues.

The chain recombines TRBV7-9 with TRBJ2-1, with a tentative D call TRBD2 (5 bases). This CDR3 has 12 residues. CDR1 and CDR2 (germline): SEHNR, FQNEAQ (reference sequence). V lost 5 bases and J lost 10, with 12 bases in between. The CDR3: CASSLDWEEQFF. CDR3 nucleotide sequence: TGTGCCAGCAGCCTCGATTGGGAGGAGCAGTTCTTC.

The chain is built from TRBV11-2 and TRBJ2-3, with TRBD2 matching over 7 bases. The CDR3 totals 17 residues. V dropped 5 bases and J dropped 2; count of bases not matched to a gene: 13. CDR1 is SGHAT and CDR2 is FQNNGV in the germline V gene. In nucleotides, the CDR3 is TGTGCCAGCAGCGGGGGGGTTGGTATTCGTCCCACAGATACGCAGTATTTT. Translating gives CASSGGVGIRPTDTQYF.

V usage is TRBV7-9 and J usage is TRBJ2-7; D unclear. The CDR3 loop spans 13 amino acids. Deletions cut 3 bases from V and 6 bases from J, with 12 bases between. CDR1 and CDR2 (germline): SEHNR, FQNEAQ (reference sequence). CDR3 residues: CASSFGYLAEQYF. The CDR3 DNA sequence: TGTGCCAGCAGCTTTGGCTACCTTGCCGAGCAGTACTTC.

This CDR3 is CASSSHRGPTDTQYF. The CDR3 DNA reads TGTGCCAGCAGCAGCCACAGGGGACCCACAGATACGCAGTATTTT. The chain is built from TRBV9 and TRBJ2-3, with TRBD1 identical over 7 bases. The germline CDR1 and CDR2 sequences are SGDLS and YYNGEE. V gave up 4 bases and J gave up 2 bases; unmatched junction bases: 7. CDR3 size: 15 residues.

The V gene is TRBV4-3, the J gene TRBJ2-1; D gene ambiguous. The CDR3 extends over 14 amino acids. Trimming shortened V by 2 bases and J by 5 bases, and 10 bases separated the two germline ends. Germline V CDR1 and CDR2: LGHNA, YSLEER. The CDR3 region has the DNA TGCGCCAGCAGCCAATTCGAGTCCAACAATGAGCAGTTCTTC. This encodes CASSQFESNNEQFF.

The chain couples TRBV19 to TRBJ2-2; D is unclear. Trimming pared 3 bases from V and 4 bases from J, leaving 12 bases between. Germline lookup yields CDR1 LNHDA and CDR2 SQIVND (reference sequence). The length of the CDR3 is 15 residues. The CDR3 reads CASSIGIRSTGELFF. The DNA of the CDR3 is TGTGCCAGTAGTATCGGCATAAGGTCCACCGGGGAGCTGTTTTTT.

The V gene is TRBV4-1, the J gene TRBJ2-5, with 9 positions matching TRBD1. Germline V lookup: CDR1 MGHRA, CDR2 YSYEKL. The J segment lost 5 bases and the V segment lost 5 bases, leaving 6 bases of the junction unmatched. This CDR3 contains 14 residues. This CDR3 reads CASSSGQGGETQYF. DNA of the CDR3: TGCGCCAGCAGCTCGGGACAGGGCGGGGAGACCCAGTACTTC.

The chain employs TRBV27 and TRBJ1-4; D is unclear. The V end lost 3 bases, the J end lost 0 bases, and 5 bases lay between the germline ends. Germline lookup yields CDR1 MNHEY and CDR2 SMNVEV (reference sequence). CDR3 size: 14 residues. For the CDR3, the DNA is TGTGCCAGCAGTTTGGTGGCAACTAATGAAAAACTGTTTTTT. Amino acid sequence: CASSLVATNEKLFF.

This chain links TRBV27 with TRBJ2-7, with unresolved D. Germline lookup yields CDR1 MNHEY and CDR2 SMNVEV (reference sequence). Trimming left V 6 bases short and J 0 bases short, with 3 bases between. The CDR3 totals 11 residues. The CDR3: CASRSSYEQYF. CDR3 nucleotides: TGTGCCAGCAGGAGCTCCTACGAGCAGTACTTC.

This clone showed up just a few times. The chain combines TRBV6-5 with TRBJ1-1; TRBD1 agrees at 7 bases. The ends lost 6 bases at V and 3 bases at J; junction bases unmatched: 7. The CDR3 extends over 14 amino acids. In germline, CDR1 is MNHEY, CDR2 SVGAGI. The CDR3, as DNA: TGTGCCAGCAGGCCAGCACAGGGGCACACTGAAGCTTTCTTT. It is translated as CASRPAQGHTEAFF.

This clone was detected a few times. The CDR3 protein is CATLQGAGNTIYF. The CDR3 nucleotides read TGTGCCACCCTACAGGGTGCTGGAAACACCATATATTTT. The chain links TRBV6-5 to TRBJ1-3; TRBD1 is a possible D gene (6 bases). Between the trimmed V and J ends, which lost 10 bases and 2 bases, there was a span of 12 bases. The CDR3 runs to 13 residues. The germline V gene has CDR1 MNHEY and CDR2 SVGAGI.

The CDR3 sequence is CAITDDRREAFF. The CDR3 nucleotides are TGTGCCATCACCGACGACAGACGAGAAGCTTTCTTT. This chain uses TRBV10-3 with TRBJ1-1, with D maybe TRBD1 (5 bases). The V end lost 7 bases, the J end lost 8 bases, and 14 bases lay between the germline ends. The CDR3 loop spans 12 amino acids. Germline loops: CDR1 ENHRY, CDR2 SYGVKD.

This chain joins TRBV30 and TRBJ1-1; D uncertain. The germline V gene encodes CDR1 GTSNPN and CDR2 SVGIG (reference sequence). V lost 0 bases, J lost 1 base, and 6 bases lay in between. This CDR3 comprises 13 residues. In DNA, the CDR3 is TGTGCCTGGAGTGTCCTCCAGAACACTGAAGCTTTCTTT. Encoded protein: CAWSVLQNTEAFF.

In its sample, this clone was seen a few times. The CDR3 region has the DNA TGTGCCAGCAACACCGGGAGGAGCACAGATACGCAGTATTTT. Translation: CASNTGRSTDTQYF. This sequence joins TRBV2 and TRBJ2-3; 7 bases line up with TRBD2. CDR1 is SNHLY, CDR2 FYNNEI, per germline. CDR3 length equals 14 residues. Losses at the gene ends were 7 bases for V and 0 bases for J; bases not matched to a gene: 4.

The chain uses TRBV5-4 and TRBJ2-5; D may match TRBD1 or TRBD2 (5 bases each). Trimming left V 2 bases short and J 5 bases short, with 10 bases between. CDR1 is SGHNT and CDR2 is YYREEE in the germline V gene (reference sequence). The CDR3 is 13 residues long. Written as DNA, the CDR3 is TGTGCCAGCAGCTTCCCCGGGACGGAGACCCAGTACTTC. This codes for CASSFPGTETQYF.

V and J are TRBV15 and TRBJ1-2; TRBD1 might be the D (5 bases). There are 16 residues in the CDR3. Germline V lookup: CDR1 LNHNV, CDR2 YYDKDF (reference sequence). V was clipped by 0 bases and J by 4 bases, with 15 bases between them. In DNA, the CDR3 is TGTGCCACCAGCAGAGATTGGGGGGAGGCAGGCTATGGCTACACCTTC. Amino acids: CATSRDWGEAGYGYTF.

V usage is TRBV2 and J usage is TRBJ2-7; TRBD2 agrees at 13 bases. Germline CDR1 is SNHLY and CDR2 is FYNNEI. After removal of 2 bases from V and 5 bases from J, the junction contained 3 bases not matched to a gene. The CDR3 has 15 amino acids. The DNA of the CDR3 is TGTGCCAGCAGTGAATTAGGACTAGCGGGGGACGAGCAGTACTTC. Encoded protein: CASSELGLAGDEQYF. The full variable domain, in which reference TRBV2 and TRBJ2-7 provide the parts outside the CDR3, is EPEVTQTPSHQVTQMGQEVILRCVPISNHLYFYWYRQILGQKVEFLVSFYNNEISEKSEIFDDQFSVERPDGSNFTLKIRSTKLEDSAMYFCASSELGLAGDEQYFGPGTRLTVT.

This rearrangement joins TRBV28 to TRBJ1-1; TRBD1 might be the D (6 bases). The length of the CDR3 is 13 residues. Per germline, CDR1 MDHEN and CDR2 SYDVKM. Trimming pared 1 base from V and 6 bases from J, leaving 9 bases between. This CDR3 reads CASSLFWGPEAFF. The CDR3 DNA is TGTGCCAGCAGTTTATTCTGGGGGCCTGAAGCTTTCTTT.

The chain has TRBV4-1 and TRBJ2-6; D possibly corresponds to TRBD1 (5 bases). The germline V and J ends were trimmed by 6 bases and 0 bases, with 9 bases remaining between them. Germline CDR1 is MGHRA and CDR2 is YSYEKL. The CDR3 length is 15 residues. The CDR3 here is CASREDSSGANVLTF. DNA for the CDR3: TGCGCCAGCAGGGAAGACAGCTCTGGGGCCAACGTCCTGACTTTC.

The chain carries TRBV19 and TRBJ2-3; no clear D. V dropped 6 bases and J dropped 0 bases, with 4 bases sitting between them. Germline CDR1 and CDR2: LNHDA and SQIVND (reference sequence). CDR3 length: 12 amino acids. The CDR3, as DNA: TGTGCCAGTAGGTCTAGCACAGATACGCAGTATTTT. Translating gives CASRSSTDTQYF.

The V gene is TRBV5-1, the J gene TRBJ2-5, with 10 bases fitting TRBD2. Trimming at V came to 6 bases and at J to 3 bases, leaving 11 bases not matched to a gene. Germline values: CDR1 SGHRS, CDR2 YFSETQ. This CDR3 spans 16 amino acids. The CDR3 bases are TGCGCCAGCAAACCGCAGGGAGCGGGAGGGGAAGAGACCCAGTACTTC. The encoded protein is CASKPQGAGGEETQYF.

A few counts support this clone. The CDR3 coding sequence is TGTGCCAGCAGCCCCGGTGGGGACGGGGAGCTGTTTTTT. Amino acid sequence: CASSPGGDGELFF. The chain recombines TRBV6-5 with TRBJ2-2; D is unresolved. Germline CDR1 and CDR2: MNHEY and SVGAGI. The CDR3 covers 13 residues. The germline V and J ends were trimmed by 6 bases and 7 bases, with 12 bases remaining between them.

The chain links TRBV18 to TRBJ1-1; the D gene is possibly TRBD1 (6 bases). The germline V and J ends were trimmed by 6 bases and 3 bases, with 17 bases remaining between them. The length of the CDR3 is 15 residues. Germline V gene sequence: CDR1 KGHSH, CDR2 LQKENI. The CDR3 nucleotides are TGTGCCAGCTCCTGGGACAAAGGCTACGACACTGAAGCTTTCTTT. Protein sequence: CASSWDKGYDTEAFF.

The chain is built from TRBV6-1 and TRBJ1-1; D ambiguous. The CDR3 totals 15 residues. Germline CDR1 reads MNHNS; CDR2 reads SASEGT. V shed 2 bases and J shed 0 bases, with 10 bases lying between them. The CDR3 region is CASSEIGRMNTEAFF. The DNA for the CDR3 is TGTGCCAGCAGTGAAATTGGGAGGATGAACACTGAAGCTTTCTTT.

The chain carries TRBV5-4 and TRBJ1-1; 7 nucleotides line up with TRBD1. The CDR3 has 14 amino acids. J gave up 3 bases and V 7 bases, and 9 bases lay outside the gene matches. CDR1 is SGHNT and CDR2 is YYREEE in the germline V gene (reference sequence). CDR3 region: CASAEGAGDTEAFF. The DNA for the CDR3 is TGTGCCAGCGCCGAGGGGGCAGGGGACACTGAAGCTTTCTTT.

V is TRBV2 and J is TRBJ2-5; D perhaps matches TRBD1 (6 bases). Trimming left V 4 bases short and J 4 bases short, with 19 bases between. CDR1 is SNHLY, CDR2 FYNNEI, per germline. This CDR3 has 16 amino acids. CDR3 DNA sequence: TGTGCCAGCAGTGGCGCCAAAACAGGGTCGGGAGAGACCCAGTACTTC. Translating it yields CASSGAKTGSGETQYF. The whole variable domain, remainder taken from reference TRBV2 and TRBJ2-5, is EPEVTQTPSHQVTQMGQEVILRCVPISNHLYFYWYRQILGQKVEFLVSFYNNEISEKSEIFDDQFSVERPDGSNFTLKIRSTKLEDSAMYFCASSGAKTGSGETQYFGPGTRLLVL.

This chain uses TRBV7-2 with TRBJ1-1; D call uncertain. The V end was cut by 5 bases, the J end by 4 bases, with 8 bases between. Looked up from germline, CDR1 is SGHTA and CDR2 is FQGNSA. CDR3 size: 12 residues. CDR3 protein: CASSPAATEAFF. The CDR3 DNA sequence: TGTGCCAGCAGCCCAGCTGCCACTGAAGCTTTCTTT.